The following is a T cell receptor (beta chain) sequence with its context. The CDR3 goes on 3 residues after the read ends, and that part is filled in from the germline J gene. The repertoire was sequenced with immunoSEQ multiplex PCR; TCRdb's copy has only in-frame clones and lacks some. The sample table sets out some 20,000 clones. These data belong to a study of T cells in women clearing cervical HPV infection. Germline-derived CDR1 and CDR2 are DFQATT and SNEGSKA (reference sequence). The CDR3 sequence is 15 residues long. The V end lost 2 bases, the J end lost 0 bases, and 11 bases lay between the germline ends.

The TCR originated in a woman aged 18 to 69 with a cervical HPV16 infection that either progressed to CIN3+ or cleared (not recorded which). This chain links TRBV20-1 with TRBJ1-5; possible D gene TRBD1, 6 bases. Input material: blood buffy coat. The CDR3 is CSARNQGISNQPQHF. Partial CDR3 DNA: TGCAGTGCTAGAAATCAGGGGATTAGCAATCAGCCC.